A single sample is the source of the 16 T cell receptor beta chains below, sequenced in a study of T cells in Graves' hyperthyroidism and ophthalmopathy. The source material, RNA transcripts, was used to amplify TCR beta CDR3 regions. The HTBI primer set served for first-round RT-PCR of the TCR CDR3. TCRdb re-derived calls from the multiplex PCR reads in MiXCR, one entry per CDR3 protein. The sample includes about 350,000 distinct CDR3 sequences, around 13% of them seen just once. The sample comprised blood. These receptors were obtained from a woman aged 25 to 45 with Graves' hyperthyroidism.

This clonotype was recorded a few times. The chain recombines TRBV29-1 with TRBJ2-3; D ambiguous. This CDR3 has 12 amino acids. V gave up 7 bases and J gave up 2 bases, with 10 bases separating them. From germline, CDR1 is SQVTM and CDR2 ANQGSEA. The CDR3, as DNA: TGCAGCGCCACGACCAACACAGATACGCAGTATTTT. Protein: CSATTNTDTQYF.

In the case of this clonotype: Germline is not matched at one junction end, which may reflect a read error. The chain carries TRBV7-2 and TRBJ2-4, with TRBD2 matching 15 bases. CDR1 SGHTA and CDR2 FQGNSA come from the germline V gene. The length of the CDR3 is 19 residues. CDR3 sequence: CASSSGTSGRNLGKNIQGF. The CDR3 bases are TGTGCCAGCAGCTCCGGGACTAGCGGGAGGAACCTAGGCAAAAACATTCAGGGCTTC.

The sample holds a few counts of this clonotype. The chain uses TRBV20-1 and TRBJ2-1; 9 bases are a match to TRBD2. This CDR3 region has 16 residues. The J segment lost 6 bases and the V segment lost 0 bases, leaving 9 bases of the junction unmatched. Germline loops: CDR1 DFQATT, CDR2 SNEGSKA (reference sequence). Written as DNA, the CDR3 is TGCAGTGCTAGAGACCTCGGAAGCGGGAGGTTCAATGAGCAGTTCTTC. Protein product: CSARDLGSGRFNEQFF.

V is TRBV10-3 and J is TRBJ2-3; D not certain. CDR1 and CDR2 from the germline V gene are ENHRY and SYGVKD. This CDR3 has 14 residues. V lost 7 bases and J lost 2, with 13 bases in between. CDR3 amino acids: CAITEGGYTDTQYF. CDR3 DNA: TGTGCCATCACCGAAGGCGGCTACACAGATACGCAGTATTTT.

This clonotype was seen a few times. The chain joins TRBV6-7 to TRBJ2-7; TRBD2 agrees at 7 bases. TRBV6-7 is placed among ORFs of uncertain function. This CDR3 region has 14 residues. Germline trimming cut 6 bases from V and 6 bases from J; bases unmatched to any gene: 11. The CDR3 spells CASRILAGEGEQYF. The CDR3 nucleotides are TGTGCCAGCAGGATTCTGGCGGGAGAGGGCGAGCAGTACTTC.

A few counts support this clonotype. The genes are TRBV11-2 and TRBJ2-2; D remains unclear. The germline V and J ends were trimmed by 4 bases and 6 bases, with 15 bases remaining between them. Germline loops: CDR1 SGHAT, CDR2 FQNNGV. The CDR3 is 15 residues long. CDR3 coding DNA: TGTGCCAGCAGCTCCGTCCTAGGACCCGCCGGGGAGCTGTTTTTT. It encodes CASSSVLGPAGELFF.

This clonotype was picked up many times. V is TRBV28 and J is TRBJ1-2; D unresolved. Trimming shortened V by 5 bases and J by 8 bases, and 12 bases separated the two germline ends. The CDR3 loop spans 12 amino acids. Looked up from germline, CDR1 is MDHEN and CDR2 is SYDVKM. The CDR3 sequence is CASSPLVSGYTF. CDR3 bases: TGTGCCAGCAGTCCCCTCGTTTCAGGCTACACCTTC.

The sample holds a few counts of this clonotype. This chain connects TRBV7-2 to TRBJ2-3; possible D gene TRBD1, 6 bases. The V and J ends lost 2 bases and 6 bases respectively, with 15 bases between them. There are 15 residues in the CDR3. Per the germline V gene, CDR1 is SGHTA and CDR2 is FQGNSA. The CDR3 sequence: CASSLHLTRGDTQYF. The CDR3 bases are TGTGCCAGCAGCTTACACCTCACCAGGGGCGATACGCAGTATTTT.

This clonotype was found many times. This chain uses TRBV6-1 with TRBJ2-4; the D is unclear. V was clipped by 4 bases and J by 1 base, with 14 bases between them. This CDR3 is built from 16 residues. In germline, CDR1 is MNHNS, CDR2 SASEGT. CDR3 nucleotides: TGTGCCAGCAGTGCACCAGCAGTTTCGGCCAAAAACATTCAGTACTTC. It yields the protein CASSAPAVSAKNIQYF.

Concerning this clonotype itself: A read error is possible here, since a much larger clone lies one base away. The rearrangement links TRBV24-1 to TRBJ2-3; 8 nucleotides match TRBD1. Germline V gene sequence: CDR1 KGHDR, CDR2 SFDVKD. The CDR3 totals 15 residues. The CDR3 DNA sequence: TGTGTCACCAGTGAACGGACAGGGTTCACAGATACGCAGTATTTT. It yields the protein CVTSERTGFTDTQYF.

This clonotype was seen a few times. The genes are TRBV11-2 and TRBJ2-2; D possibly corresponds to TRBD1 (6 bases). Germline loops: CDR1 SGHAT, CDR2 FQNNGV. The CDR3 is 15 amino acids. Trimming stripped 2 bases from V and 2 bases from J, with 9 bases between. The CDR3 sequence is CASSLQGLNTGELFF. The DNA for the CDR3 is TGTGCCAGCAGCTTACAGGGGCTAAACACCGGGGAGCTGTTTTTT.

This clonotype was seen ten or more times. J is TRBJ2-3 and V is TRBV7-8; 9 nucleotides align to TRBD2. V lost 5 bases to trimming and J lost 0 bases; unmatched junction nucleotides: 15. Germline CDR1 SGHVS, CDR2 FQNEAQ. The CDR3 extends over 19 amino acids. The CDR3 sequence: CASSTFPRGGRASTDTQYF. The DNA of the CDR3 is TGTGCCAGCAGCACATTCCCCCGGGGCGGGAGGGCTAGCACAGATACGCAGTATTTT.

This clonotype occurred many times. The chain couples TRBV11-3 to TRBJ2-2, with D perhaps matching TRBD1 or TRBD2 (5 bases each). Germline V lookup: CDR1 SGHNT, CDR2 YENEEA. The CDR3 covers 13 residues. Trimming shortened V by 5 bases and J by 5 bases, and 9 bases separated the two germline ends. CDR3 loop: CASSPEGTGELFF. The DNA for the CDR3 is TGTGCCAGCAGCCCAGAGGGGACCGGGGAGCTGTTTTTT.

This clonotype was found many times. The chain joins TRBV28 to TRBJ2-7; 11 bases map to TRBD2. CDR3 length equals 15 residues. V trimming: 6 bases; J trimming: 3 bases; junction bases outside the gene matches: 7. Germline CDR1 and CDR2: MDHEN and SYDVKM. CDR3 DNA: TGTGCCAGCAGCGACACTAGCGGGAGTGGCTACGAGCAGTACTTC. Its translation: CASSDTSGSGYEQYF.

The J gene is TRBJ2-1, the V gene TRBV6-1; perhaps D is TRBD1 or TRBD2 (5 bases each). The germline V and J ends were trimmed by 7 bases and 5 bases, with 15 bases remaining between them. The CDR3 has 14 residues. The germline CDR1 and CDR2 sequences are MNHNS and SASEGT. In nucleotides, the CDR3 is TGTGCCAGCACCGGGGCCCTGCTAAACAATGAGCAGTTCTTC. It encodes CASTGALLNNEQFF.

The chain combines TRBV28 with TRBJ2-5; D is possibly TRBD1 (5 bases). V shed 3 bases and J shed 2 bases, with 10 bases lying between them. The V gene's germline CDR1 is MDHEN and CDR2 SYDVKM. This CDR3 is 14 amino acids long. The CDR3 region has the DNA TGTGCCAGCAGTTTTTACAGGACACAAGAGACCCAGTACTTC. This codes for CASSFYRTQETQYF. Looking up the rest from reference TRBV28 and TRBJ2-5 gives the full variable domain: DVKVTQSSRYLVKRTGEKVFLECVQDMDHENMFWYRQDPGLGLRLIYFSYDVKMKEKGDIPEGYSVSREKKERFSLILESASTNQTSMYLCASSFYRTQETQYFGPGTRLLVL.